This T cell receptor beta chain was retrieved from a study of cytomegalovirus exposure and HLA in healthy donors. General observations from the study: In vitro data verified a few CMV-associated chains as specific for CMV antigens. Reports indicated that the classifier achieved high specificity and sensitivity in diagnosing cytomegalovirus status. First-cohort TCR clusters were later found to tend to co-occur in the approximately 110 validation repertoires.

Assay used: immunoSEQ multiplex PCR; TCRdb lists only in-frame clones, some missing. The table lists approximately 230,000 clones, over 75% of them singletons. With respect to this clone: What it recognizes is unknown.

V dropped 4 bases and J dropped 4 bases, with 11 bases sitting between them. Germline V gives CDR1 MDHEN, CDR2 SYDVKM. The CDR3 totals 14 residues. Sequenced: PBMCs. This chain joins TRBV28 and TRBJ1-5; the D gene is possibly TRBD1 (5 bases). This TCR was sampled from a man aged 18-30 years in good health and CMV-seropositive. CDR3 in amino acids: CASSWDPTNQPQHF. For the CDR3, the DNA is TGTGCCAGCAGTTGGGACCCGACGAATCAGCCCCAGCATTTT.